The rows below give T cell receptor beta chains drawn from one sample of a study of technical replicates of blood from a handful of donors. Using immunoSEQ multiplex PCR, the repertoire was profiled, and TCRdb retains in-frame clones only, with some absent. In the table there are 55,000 to 75,000 clones, over 90% of which are singletons. The material sequenced was PBMCs. The receptors stem from a human donor in good health. Some clones in this sample may be carry-over from other donors' samples. CDR3s include the opening cysteine and the closing phenylalanine or tryptophan. D genes are given only for firm matches. The size entry is marked missing in some rows and otherwise reads once, few, many or a size class.

CASRSDRARGYTF TGTGCCAGCAGGTCGGACAGGGCTCGCGGCTACACCTTC TRBV6-1 TRBD1 TRBJ1-2 13 .
CASSVGEGGLPETQYF TGTGCCAGCAGCGTAGGGGAGGGGGGCCTCCCAGAGACCCAGTACTTC TRBV9 . TRBJ2-5 16 .
CASSLQGNQETQYF TGTGCCAGCAGCTTACAGGGTAACCAAGAGACCCAGTACTTC TRBV9 . TRBJ2-5 14 once
CASSLGQTSGGTGTQYF TGTGCCAGCAGCTTAGGACAGACTAGCGGGGGGACGGGTACGCAGTATTTT TRBV7-2 TRBD2 TRBJ2-3 17 few
CASSLDQVLGDEQFF TGTGCCAGCAGCTTAGATCAGGTATTGGGCGATGAGCAGTTCTTC TRBV7-6 . TRBJ2-1 15 .
CARKPGQYF TGTGCCAGAAAACCAGGGCAGTACTTC TRBV19 . TRBJ2-7 9 .
CAMRSGGSYNEQFF TGTGCCATGAGAAGCGGGGGCTCCTACAATGAGCAGTTCTTC TRBV10-3 TRBD2 TRBJ2-1 14 .
CSAKPAVQETQYF TGCAGCGCCAAACCCGCGGTCCAAGAGACCCAGTACTTC TRBV29-1 . TRBJ2-5 13 .
CASSQDPGANYGYTF TGTGCCAGCAGCCAAGATCCAGGGGCGAACTATGGCTACACCTTC TRBV4-2 . TRBJ1-2 15 .
CASSFTSWTGGSYNSPLHF TGTGCCAGCAGCTTCACTAGCTGGACAGGGGGCTCCTATAATTCACCCCTCCACTTT TRBV13 TRBD1 TRBJ1-6 19 .
CASSLGVISYNEQFF TGTGCCAGCAGCTTAGGAGTCATTTCCTACAATGAGCAGTTCTTC TRBV7-9 . TRBJ2-1 15 .
CASSLRGSLVDGYTF TGTGCCAGCAGTTTACGAGGCAGCCTGGTAGATGGCTACACCTTC TRBV27 . TRBJ1-2 15 .
CASSPGSGYEQYF TGTGCCAGCTCACCAGGGAGTGGCTACGAGCAGTACTTC TRBV18 . TRBJ2-7 13 .
CASSQDRTGGGNTIYF TGCGCCAGCAGCCAAGATAGGACAGGAGGGGGAAACACCATATATTTT TRBV4-3 TRBD1 TRBJ1-3 16 .
CASRLGLAEETQYF TGTGCAAGTCGCTTGGGACTAGCGGAAGAGACCCAGTACTTC TRBV12-2 . TRBJ2-5 14 .
CASSTPPQPQHF TGTGCCAGCAGTACTCCACCTCAGCCCCAGCATTTT TRBV6-6 . TRBJ1-5 12 .
CASSVATSGGTQYF TGTGCCAGCAGCGTAGCTACGAGCGGGGGGACGCAGTATTTT TRBV9 TRBD2 TRBJ2-3 14 .
CASSLARLGTSVSLYF TGTGCCAGCAGCTTAGCGAGGTTAGGGACTAGCGTTAGTCTGTACTTC TRBV7-8 TRBD2 TRBJ2-7 16 once
CASSQGVADSYEQYF TGCGCCAGCAGCCAAGGGGTAGCGGATTCCTACGAGCAGTACTTC TRBV4-1 . TRBJ2-7 15 .
CASREGQGGYNEQFF TGTGCCAGCAGGGAGGGACAGGGTGGGTACAATGAGCAGTTCTTC TRBV2 TRBD1 TRBJ2-1 15 .
CASSLGLGLKHNEQFF TGTGCCAGCAGCTTAGGACTGGGACTCAAGCACAATGAGCAGTTCTTC TRBV7-2 . TRBJ2-1 16 .
CASSQHPQAQETQYF TGTGCCAGCAGCCAACACCCCCAGGCCCAAGAGACCCAGTACTTC TRBV4-2 . TRBJ2-5 15 .
CASSPNGGRRAGELFF TGCGCCAGCAGCCCAAACGGAGGTCGACGGGCCGGGGAGCTGTTTTTT TRBV4-1 . TRBJ2-2 16 .
CASRQGNEKLFF TGTGCCAGCCGCCAGGGGAATGAAAAACTGTTTTTT TRBV19 . TRBJ1-4 12 .
CASRPTGVGYEQYF TGTGCCAGCAGACCGACAGGGGTGGGCTACGAGCAGTACTTC TRBV27 TRBD1 TRBJ2-7 14 .
CASSTSGGAAETQYF TGTGCCAGCAGCACAAGCGGGGGGGCAGCGGAGACCCAGTACTTC TRBV7-7 TRBD2 TRBJ2-5 15 .
CTSSPPTGSSNYGYTF TGCACCAGCAGCCCCCCCACAGGGTCTTCCAACTATGGCTACACCTTC TRBV1 . TRBJ1-2 16 .
CASSDSTSGSYEQYF TGTGCCAGCAGCGACTCGACTAGCGGGAGTTACGAGCAGTACTTC TRBV7-8 TRBD2 TRBJ2-7 15 once
CASSDLGSGNTIYF TGTGCCAGCAGCGACCTAGGCTCTGGAAACACCATATATTTT TRBV6-1 . TRBJ1-3 14 .
CSFGGVYGYTF TGCAGTTTCGGGGGGGTCTATGGCTACACCTTC TRBV20-1 . TRBJ1-2 11 .
CASSWRGQPQHF TGTGCCAGCAGCTGGCGCGGGCAGCCCCAGCATTTT TRBV5-8 . TRBJ1-5 12 .
CASSQTGAGEKLFF TGTGCCAGCAGCCAGACAGGGGCCGGGGAAAAACTGTTTTTT TRBV25-1 TRBD1 TRBJ1-4 14 .